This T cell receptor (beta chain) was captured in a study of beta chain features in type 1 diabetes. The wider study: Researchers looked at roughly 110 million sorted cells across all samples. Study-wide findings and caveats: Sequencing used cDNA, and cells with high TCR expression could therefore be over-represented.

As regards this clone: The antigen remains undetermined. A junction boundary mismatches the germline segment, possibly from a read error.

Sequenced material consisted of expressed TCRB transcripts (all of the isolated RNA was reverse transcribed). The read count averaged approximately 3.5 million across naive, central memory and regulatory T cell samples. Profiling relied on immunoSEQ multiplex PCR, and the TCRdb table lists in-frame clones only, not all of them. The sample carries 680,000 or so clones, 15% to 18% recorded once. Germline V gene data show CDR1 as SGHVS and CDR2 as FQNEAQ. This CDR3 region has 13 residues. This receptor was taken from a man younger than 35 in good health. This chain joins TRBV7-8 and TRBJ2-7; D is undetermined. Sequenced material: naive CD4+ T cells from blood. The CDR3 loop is CASSLNQIYKQYF. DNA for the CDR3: TGTGCCAGCAGCTTAAATCAAATCTACAAGCAGTACTTC.